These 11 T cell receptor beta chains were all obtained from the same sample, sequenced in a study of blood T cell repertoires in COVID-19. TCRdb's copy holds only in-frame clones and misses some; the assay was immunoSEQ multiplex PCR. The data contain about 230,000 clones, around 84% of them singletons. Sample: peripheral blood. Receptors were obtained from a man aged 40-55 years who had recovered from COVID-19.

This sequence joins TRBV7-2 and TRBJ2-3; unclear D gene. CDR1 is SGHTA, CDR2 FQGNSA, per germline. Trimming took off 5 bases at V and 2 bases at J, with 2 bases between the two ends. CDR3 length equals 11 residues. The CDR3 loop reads CASSLTDTQYF. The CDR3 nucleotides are TGTGCCAGCAGCCTCACAGATACGCAGTATTTT.

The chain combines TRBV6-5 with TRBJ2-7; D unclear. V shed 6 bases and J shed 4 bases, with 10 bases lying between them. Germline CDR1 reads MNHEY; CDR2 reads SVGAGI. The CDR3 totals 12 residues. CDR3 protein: CASSFTRYEQYF. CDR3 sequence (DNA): TGTGCCAGCAGCTTCACGCGGTACGAGCAGTACTTC.

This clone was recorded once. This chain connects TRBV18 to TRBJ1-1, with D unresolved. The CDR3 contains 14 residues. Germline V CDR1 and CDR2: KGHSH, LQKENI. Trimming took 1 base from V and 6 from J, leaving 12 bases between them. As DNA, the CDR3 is TGTGCCAGCTCACCACGGCGGGATTTCTCTGAAGCTTTCTTT. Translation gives CASSPRRDFSEAFF.

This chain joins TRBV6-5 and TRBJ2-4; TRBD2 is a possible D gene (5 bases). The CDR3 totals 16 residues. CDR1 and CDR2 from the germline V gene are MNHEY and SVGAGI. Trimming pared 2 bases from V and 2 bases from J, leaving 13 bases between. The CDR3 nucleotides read TGTGCCAGCAGTTACGCCCAAGCGGAATCCAAAAACATTCAGTACTTC. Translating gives CASSYAQAESKNIQYF.

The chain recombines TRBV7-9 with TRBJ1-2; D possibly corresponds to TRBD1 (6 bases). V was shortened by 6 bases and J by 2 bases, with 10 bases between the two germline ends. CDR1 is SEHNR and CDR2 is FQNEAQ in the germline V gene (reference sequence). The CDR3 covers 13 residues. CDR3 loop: CASSHRVNYGYTF. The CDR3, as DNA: TGTGCCAGCAGTCACAGGGTGAACTATGGCTACACCTTC.

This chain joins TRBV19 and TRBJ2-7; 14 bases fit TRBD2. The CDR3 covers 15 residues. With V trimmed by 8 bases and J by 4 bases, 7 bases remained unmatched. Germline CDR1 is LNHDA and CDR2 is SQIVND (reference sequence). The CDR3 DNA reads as TGTGCCAGTGCTAGGGGACTAGCGGGAGTATACGAGCAGTACTTC. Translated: CASARGLAGVYEQYF.

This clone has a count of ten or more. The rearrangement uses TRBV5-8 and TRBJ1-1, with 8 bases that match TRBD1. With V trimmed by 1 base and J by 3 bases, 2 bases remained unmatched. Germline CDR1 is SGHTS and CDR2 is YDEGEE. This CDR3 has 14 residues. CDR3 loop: CASSLRQGHTEAFF. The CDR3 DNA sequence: TGTGCCAGCAGCTTGAGACAGGGGCACACTGAAGCTTTCTTT.

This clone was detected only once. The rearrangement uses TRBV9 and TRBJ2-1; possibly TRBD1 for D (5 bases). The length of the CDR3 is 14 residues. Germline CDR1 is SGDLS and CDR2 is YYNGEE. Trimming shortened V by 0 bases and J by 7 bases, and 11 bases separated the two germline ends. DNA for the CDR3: TGTGCCAGCAGCGTAGGAAGGGGAAATAATGAGCAGTTCTTC. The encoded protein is CASSVGRGNNEQFF.

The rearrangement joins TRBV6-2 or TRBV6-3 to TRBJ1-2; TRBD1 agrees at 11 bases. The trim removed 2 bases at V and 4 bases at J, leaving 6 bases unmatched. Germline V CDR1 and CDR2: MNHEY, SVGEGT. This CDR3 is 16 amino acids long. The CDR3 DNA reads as TGTGCCAGCAGTTACAGAGGACAGGGGGCGAGCTATGGCTACACCTTC. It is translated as CASSYRGQGASYGYTF.

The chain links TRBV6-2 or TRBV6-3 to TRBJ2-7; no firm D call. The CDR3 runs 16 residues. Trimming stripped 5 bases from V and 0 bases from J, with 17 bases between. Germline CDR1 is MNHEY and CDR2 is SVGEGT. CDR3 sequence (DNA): TGTGCCAGCAGTCCCCCCGCTTTGCGGAGCTCCTACGAGCAGTACTTC. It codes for CASSPPALRSSYEQYF.

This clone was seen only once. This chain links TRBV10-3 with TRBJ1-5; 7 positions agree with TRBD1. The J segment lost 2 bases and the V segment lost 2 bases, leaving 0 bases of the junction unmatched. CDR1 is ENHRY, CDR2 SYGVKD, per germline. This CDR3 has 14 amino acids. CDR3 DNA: TGTGCCATCAGTGAGCAGGGGGGCAATCAGCCCCAGCATTTT. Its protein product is CAISEQGGNQPQHF.